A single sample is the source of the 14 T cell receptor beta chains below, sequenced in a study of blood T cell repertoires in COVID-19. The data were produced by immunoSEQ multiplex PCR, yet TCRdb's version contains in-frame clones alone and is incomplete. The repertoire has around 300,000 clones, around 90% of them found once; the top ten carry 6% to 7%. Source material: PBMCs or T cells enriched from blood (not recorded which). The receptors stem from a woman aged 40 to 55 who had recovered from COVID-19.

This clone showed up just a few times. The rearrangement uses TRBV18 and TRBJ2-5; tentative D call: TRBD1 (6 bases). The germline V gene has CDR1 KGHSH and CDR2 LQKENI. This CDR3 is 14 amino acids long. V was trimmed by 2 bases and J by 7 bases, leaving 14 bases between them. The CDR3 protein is CASSPGQTRGTQYF. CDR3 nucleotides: TGTGCCAGCTCACCAGGACAGACGAGAGGGACCCAGTACTTC.

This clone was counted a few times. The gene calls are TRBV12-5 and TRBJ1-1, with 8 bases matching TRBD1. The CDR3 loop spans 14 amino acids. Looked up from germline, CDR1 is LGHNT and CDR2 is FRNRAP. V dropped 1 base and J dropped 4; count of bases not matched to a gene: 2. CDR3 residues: CASGLGTGSTEAFF. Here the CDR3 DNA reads TGTGCTAGTGGTTTGGGGACAGGGAGCACTGAAGCTTTCTTT.

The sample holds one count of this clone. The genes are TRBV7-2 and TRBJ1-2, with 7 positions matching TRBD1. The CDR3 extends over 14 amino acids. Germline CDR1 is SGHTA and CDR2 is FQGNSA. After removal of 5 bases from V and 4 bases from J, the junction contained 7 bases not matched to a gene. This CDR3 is CASSATGQSYGYTF. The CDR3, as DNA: TGTGCCAGCAGCGCCACGGGACAGAGCTATGGCTACACCTTC. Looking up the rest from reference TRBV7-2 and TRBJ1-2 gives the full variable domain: GAGVSQSPSNKVTEKGKDVELRCDPISGHTALYWYRQSLGQGLEFLIYFQGNSAPDKSGLPSDRFSAERTGGSVSTLTIQRTQQEDSAVYLCASSATGQSYGYTFGSGTRLTVV.

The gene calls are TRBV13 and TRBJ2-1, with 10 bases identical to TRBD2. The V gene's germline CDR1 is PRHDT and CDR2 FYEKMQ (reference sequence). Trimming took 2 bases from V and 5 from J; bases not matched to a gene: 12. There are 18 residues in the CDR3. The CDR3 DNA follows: TGTGCCAGCAGCTTACCCCGGTTGGCTAGCGGGAGACACAATGAGCAGTTCTTC. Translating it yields CASSLPRLASGRHNEQFF.

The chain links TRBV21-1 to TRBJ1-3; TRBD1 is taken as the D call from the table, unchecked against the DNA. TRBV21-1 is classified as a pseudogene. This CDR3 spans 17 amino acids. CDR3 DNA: TGTGCCAGCAGCGGGTCCGGGACAGGCCGCTCTGGAAACACCATATATTTT. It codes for CASSGSGTGRSGNTIYF.

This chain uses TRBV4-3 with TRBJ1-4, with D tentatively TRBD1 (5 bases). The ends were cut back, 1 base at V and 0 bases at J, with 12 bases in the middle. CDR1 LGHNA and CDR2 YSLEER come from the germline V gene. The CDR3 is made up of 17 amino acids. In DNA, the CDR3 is TGCGCCAGCAGCCAAGCCGGGGGACCTGCAACTAATGAAAAACTGTTTTTT. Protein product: CASSQAGGPATNEKLFF.

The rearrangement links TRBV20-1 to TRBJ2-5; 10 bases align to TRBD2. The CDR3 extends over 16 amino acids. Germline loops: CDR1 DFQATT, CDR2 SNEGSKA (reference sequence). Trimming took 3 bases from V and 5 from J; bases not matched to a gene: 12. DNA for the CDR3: TGCAGTGCTAGTCCTCCCGGGGCTAGCGGGAGTGAGACCCAGTACTTC. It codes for CSASPPGASGSETQYF.

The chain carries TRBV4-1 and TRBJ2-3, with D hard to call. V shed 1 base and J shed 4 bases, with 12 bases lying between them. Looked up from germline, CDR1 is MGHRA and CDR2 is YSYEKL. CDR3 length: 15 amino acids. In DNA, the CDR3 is TGCGCCAGCAGCCAAGTGTCGCGGATCGCAGATACGCAGTATTTT. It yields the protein CASSQVSRIADTQYF.

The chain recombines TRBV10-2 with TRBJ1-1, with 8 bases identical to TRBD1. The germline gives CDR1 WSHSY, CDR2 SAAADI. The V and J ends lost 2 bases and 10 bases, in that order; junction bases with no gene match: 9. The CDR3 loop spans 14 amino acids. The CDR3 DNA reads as TGCGCCAGCAGTGAGGGACAGGGTAATAATCGAGCTTTCTTT. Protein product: CASSEGQGNNRAFF.

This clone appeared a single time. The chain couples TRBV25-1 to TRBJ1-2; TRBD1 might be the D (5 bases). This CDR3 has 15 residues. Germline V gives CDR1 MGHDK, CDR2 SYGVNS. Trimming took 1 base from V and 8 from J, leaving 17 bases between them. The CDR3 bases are TGTGCCAGCAGTGAATTTCGGGGCGGGGTCGACGGCTACACCTTC. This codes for CASSEFRGGVDGYTF.

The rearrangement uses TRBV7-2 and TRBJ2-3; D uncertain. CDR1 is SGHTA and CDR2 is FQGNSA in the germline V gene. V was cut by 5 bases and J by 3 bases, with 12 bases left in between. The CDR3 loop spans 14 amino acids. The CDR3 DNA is TGTGCCAGCAGCGACTTAGAATGGACAGATACGCAGTATTTT. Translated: CASSDLEWTDTQYF.

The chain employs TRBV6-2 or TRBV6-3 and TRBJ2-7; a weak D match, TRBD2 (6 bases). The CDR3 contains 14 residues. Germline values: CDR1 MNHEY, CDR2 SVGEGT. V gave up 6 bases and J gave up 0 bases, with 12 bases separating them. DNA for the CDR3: TGTGCCAGCAGCCTCGGGACTCCCTCCTACGAGCAGTACTTC. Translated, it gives CASSLGTPSYEQYF.

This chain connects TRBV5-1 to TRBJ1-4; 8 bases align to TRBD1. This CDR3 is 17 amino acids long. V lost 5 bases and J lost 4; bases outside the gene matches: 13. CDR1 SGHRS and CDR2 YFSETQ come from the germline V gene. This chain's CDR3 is CASRPGESGQVNEKLFF. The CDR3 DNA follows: TGCGCCAGCAGACCCGGGGAGTCGGGACAGGTTAATGAAAAACTGTTTTTT.

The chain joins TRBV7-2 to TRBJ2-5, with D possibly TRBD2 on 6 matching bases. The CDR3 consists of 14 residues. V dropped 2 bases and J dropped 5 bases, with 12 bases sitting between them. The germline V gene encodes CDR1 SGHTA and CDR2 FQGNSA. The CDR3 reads CASSLNSRGETQYF. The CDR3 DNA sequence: TGTGCCAGCAGCTTAAACTCCCGGGGGGAGACCCAGTACTTC. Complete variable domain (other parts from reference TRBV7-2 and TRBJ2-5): GAGVSQSPSNKVTEKGKDVELRCDPISGHTALYWYRQSLGQGLEFLIYFQGNSAPDKSGLPSDRFSAERTGGSVSTLTIQRTQQEDSAVYLCASSLNSRGETQYFGPGTRLLVL.